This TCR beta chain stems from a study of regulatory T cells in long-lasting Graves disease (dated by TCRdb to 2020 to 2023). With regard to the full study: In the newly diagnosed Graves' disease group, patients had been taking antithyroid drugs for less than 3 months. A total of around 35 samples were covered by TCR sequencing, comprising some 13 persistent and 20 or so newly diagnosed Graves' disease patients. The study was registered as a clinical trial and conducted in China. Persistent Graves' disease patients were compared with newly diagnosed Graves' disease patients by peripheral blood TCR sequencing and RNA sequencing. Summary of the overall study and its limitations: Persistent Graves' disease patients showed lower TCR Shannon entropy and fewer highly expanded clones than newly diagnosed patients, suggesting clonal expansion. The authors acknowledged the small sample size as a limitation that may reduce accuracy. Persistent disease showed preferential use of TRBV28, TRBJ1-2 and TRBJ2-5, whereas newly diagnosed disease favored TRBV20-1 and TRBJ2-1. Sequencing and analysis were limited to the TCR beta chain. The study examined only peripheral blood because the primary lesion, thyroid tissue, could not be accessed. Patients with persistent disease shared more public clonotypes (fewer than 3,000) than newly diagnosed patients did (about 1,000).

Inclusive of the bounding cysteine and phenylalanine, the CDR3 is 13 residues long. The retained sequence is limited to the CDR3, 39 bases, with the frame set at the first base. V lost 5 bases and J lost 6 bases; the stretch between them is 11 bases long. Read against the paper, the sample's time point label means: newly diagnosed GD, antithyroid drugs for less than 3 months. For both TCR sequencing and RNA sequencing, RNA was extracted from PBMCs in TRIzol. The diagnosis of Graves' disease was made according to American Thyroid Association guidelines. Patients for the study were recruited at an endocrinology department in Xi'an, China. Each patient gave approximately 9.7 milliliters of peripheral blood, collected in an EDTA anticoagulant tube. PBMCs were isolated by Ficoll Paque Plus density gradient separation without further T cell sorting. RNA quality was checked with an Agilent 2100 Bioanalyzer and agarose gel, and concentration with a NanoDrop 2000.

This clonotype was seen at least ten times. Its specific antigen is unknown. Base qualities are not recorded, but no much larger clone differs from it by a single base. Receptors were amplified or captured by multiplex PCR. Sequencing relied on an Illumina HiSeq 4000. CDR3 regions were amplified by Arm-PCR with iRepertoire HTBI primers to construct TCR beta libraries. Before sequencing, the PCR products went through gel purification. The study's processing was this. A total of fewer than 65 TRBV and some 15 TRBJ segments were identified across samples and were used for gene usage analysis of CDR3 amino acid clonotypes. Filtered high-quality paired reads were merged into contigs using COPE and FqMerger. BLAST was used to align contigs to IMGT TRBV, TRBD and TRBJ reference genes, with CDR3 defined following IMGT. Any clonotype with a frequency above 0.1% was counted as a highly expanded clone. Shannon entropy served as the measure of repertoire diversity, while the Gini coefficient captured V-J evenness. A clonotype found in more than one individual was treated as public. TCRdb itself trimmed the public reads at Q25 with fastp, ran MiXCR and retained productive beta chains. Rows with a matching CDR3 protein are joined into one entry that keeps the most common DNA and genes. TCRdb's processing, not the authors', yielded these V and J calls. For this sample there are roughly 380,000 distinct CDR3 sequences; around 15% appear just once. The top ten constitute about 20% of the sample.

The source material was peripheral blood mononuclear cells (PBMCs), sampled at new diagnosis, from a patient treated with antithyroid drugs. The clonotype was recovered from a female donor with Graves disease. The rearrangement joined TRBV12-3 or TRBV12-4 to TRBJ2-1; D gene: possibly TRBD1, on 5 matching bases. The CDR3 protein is CASSVGDLNEQFF. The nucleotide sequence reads TGTGCCAGCAGTGTAGGGGATCTCAATGAGCAGTTCTTC.